This T cell receptor beta chain was identified during a study of shared T cell receptors in the human thymus. CDR1 is SGHAT and CDR2 is FQNNGV in the germline V gene. The CDR3 runs 15 residues. V was pared by 3 bases and J by 6 bases, with 10 bases of the junction left unmatched. Repertoires were generated with immunoSEQ multiplex PCR, while TCRdb's copy carries only in-frame clones and drops some. The data hold 450,000 to 650,000 clones, with around 78% observed a single time. These data were likewise used in another study, on human thymus T cells.

The sample comprised thymocytes. The V call is TRBV11-2, the J call TRBJ2-7, with TRBD2 identical over 8 bases. The clonotype comes from a boy in the first two years of life with a congenital heart defect. CDR3 amino acids: CASSFRNAREAEQYF. The CDR3 DNA reads TGTGCCAGCAGCTTTAGAAATGCGCGGGAGGCCGAGCAGTACTTC.